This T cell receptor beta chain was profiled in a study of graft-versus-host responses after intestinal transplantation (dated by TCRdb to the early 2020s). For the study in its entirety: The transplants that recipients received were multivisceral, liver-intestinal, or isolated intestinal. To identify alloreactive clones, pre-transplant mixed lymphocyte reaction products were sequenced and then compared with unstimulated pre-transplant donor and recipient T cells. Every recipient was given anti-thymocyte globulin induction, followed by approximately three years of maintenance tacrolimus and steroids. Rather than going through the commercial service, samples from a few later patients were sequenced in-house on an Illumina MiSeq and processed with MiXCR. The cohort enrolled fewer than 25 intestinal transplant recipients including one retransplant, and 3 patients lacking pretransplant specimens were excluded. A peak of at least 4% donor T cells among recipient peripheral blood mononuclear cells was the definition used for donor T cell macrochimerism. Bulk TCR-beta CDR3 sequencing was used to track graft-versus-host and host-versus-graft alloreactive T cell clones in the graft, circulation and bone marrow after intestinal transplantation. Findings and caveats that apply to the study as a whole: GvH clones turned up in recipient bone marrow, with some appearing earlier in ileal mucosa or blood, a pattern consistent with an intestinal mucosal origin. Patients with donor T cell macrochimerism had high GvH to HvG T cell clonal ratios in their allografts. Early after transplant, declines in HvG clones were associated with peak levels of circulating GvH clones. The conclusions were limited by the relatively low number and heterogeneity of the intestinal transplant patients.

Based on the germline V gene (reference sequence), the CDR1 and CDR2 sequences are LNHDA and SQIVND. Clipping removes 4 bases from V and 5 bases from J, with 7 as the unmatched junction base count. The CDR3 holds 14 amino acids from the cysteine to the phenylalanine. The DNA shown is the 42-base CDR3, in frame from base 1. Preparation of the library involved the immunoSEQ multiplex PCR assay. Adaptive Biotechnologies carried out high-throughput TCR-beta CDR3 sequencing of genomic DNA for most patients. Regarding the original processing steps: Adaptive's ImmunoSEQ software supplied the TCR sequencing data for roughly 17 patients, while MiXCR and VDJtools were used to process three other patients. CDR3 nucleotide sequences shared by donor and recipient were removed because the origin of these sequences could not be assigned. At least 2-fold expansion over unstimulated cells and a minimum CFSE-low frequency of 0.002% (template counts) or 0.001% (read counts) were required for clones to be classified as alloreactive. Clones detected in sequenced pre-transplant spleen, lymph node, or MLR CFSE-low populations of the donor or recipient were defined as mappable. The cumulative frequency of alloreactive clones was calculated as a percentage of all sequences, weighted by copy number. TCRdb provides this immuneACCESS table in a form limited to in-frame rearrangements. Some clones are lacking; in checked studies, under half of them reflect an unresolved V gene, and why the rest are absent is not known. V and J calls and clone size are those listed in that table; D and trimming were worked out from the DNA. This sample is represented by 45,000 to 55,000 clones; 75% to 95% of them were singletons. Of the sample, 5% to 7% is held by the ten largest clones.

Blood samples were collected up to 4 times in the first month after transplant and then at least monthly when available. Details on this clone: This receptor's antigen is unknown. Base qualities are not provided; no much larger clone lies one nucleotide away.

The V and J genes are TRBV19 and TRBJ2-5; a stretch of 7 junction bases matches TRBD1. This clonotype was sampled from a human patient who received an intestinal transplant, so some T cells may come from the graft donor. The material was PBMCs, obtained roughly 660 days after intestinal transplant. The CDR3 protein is CASSTGQVLETQYF. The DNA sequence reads TGTGCCAGTAGTACCGGACAGGTGTTGGAGACCCAGTACTTC.